This T cell receptor (beta chain) was sequenced in a study of regulatory T cells in long-lasting Graves disease (dated by TCRdb to the early 2020s). The study in broad terms: Antithyroid drugs had been taken for less than 3 months by newly diagnosed Graves' disease patients. A total of 33 samples underwent TCR sequencing, from around 13 patients with persistent Graves' disease and 20 patients with newly diagnosed Graves' disease. Patients with persistent Graves' disease were compared with patients with newly diagnosed Graves' disease using TCR sequencing and RNA sequencing of peripheral blood. The study was conducted in China and was registered as a clinical trial.

The library relied on multiplex PCR. Sequencing was carried out with an Illumina HiSeq 4000. CDR3 regions were amplified by Arm-PCR with iRepertoire HTBI primers to construct TCR beta libraries. Before sequencing, the PCR products went through gel purification. In the authors' own workflow: Gene usage analysis of CDR3 amino acid clonotypes relied on the 62 TRBV and 14 TRBJ segments identified across samples. COPE and FqMerger were used to merge filtered high-quality paired reads into contigs. BLAST was used to align contigs to the IMGT TRBV, TRBD and TRBJ reference genes, and CDR3 was defined following IMGT. Clonotypes above 0.1% frequency were classified as highly expanded clones. Shannon entropy was used to measure repertoire diversity, and the Gini coefficient was used to measure V-J evenness. A clonotype found in more than one individual was treated as public. The raw public data were reprocessed by TCRdb itself: fastp quality trimming at Q25, MiXCR clonotype calling, in-frame beta chains only. Duplicate CDR3 protein sequences are folded into a single record with the most common DNA and genes. TCRdb, rather than the study authors, made the V and J calls. The table for this sample lists approximately 490,000 distinct CDR3 sequences; 15% to 20% of them were counted only once. The ten largest clones represent more than 9% of the sample.

This clonotype was seen only a few times. Its antigen is still unknown. The input lacks base qualities; no much larger clone sits a single base away. Study-wide conclusions, independent of this receptor: Peripheral blood alone was examined, since thyroid tissue, which constituted the primary lesion, could not be accessed. Sequencing and analysis were restricted to the TCR beta chain. Persistent patients shared more public clonotypes among themselves (around 3,000) than newly diagnosed patients did (roughly 920). The authors noted that the small sample size was a limitation that may lower accuracy. Compared with newly diagnosed patients, persistent Graves' disease patients had lower TCR Shannon entropy and fewer highly expanded clones, which suggests clonal expansion. TRBV28, TRBJ1-2 and TRBJ2-5 were preferentially used in persistent disease, while TRBV20-1 and TRBJ2-1 were favored in newly diagnosed disease.

The CDR3 spans 15 residues, from the cysteine through the phenylalanine. The CDR3 DNA has 45 bases and is translated from base 1. V is pared back by 5 bases and J by 6 bases, with 17 bases lying between the germline termini. For CDR1 and CDR2, the germline V gene lists SGHTA and FQGTGA. Taken with the paper, the label for time point translates to: newly diagnosed GD, antithyroid drugs for less than 3 months. For both TCR sequencing and RNA sequencing, RNA was extracted from PBMCs using TRIzol. The diagnosis of Graves' disease followed American Thyroid Association guidelines. Patients for the study were recruited at an endocrinology department in Xi'an, China. Each patient gave approximately 10 milliliters of peripheral blood, collected in an EDTA anticoagulant tube. PBMCs were isolated by Ficoll Paque Plus density gradient separation without further T cell sorting. An Agilent 2100 Bioanalyzer and agarose gel were used to assess RNA quality, and a NanoDrop 2000 was used to measure RNA concentration.

The same data also went into a second study, on T cells in Graves' hyperthyroidism and ophthalmopathy. Reported in the second study: Stable Graves' hyperthyroidism was defined as no progression to ophthalmopathy during 18 months of follow-up. Hyperthyroidism patients were newly diagnosed, had a disease duration of under 2 months, and were aged 18 to 65 years. The study excluded patients with uncontrolled infections, other autoimmune diseases, pregnancy or lactation. Diagnoses were established on the basis of clinical symptoms, serum thyroxine and TRAb, thyroid ultrasound, and orbital computed tomography. The first round of RT-PCR for the TCR CDR3 was performed with the HTBI primer set and the Qiagen OneStep RT-PCR kit. Most expanded thyroid clonotypes (frequency above 0.001) were also detected in blood, suggesting blood repertoires may reflect thyroid immune responses. Ophthalmopathy was separated from stable hyperthyroidism by a 13 V-J signature model, with just over 85% sensitivity and roughly 81% specificity obtained in cross-validation and 80%/75% obtained in testing. In validation, the model predicted progression to ophthalmopathy with approximately 70% sensitivity and approximately 72% specificity, a median of about six months before onset. TCR V-J signatures able to tell the groups apart were searched for in a discovery cohort of approximately 95 patients, of whom approximately 40 had Graves' ophthalmopathy and about 60 had stable Graves' hyperthyroidism. Prospective prediction of ophthalmopathy was tested in an independent validation cohort of under 20 hyperthyroidism patients and around 16 patients who later progressed to ophthalmopathy. The 75 to 100 discovery patients were randomly split 7:3 into training and test sets. The study also compared thyroid tissue and blood T-cell repertoires from five or six Graves' hyperthyroidism patients. After sampling, hyperthyroidism patients received methimazole starting at 30 mg daily, and ophthalmopathy patients received high-dose intravenous methylprednisolone. A second multiplex PCR round built the libraries, followed by size selection and purification. Libraries were sequenced paired-end with 100 bp reads on an Illumina HiSeq2000. SOAPnuke was used to process the raw data, removing reads that contained adapters or uncalled bases, had a mean Phred below 15, or lacked an exact match to the constant primer or identifier. COPE v1.2.5 was used to merge high-quality paired reads, and clonotypes were defined as unique nucleotide sequences. MiTCR v1.1 was used to align clonotypes to the IMGT TRBV, TRBD and TRBJ reference segments. The analysis was restricted to V-J combinations with a frequency above 0.0001, which together covered about 99% of the repertoires. A TCS score was defined as the ratio of F50 (clonal expansion) to E x V (chaos), with BLOSUM62-based TCRdist applied between CDR3 peptides within each V-J. Welch's t-statistics and random forest reduced roughly 530 V-J features to some 14, which were used in a naive Bayes classifier (R e1071). No statistical method was used to fix the sample size in advance, and group allocation was not hidden from the investigators. TCR Vbeta CDR3 sequencing of around 130 peripheral blood samples (over 40 ophthalmopathy, 75 hyperthyroidism and around 17 progressor patients) is reported in the paper.

This chain is built from TRBV7-3 and TRBJ2-1; the D gene identity is not certain. The receptor comes from a man aged 35 to 55 with Graves disease. Donor details come from another sample of the same person, matched by shared clones. Sequenced material: peripheral blood mononuclear cells (PBMCs), taken at new diagnosis, from a patient treated with antithyroid drugs. The CDR3 protein: CASSPSPVGLNEQFF. The bases read TGTGCCAGCAGCCCATCCCCAGTAGGGCTCAATGAGCAGTTCTTC. Full variable domain (CDR3 extended with the reference TRBV7-3 and TRBJ2-1 proteins): GAGVSQTPSNKVTEKGKYVELRCDPISGHTALYWYRQSLGQGPEFLIYFQGTGAADDSGLPNDRFFAVRPEGSVSTLKIQRTERGDSAVYLCASSPSPVGLNEQFFGPGTRLTVL.